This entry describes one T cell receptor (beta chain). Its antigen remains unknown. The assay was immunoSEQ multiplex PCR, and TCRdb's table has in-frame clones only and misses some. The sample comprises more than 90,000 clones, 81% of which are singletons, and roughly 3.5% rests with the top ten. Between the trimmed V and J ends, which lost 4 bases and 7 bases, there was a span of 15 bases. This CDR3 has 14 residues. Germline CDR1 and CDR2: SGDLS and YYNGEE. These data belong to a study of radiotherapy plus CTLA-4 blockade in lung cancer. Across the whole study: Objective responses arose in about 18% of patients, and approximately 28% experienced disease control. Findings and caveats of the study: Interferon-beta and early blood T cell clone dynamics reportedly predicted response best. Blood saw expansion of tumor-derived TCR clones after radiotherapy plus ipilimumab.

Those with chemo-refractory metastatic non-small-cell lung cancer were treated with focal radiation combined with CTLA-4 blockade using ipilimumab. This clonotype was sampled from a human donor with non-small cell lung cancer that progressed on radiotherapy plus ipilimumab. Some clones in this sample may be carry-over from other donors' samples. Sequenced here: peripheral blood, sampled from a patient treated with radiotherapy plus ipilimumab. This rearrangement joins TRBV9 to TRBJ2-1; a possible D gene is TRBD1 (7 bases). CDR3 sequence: CASSPQQGRNEQFF. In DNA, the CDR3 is TGTGCCAGCAGCCCCCAACAGGGGAGGAATGAGCAGTTCTTC.